This T cell receptor (beta chain) comes out of a study of cytomegalovirus exposure and HLA in healthy donors. General observations from the study: Earlier analysis yielded a pattern in which most TCR beta V segments were productive about 90% or about 30% of the time.

Vbeta (60) and Jbeta (13) primers were used in the PCR. Profiled with immunoSEQ multiplex PCR; TCRdb holds only in-frame clones, not every one. The sample records some 200,000 clones, 12% being singletons. V lost 1 base to trimming and J lost 2 bases; unmatched junction nucleotides: 10. The CDR3 extends over 18 amino acids. Germline V gene sequence: CDR1 SNHLY, CDR2 FYNNEI. As regards this clone: Its antigen is not identified.

Input material: PBMCs. This receptor was taken from a man aged 50 to 59 in good health and CMV-seropositive. The chain combines TRBV2 with TRBJ2-3; 9 bases match TRBD2. In nucleotides, the CDR3 is TGTGCCAGCAGTGAAGAGCAAGGAGCGGGGGGTCTCACAGATACGCAGTATTTT. This codes for CASSEEQGAGGLTDTQYF.